This T cell receptor beta chain was sequenced during a study of T cells in Graves' hyperthyroidism and ophthalmopathy. The overall study: Peripheral blood samples were taken at initial diagnosis, prior to any treatment. Study-level findings and limits: The blood repertoire included most of the expanded thyroid clonotypes above 0.001.

About this clonotype itself: Its matching antigen is unknown.

Patients aged 18 to 65 had newly diagnosed hyperthyroidism of under 2 months' duration. Template material for amplifying TCR beta CDR3 regions consisted of RNA transcripts. First-round RT-PCR targeting the TCR CDR3 was performed with the HTBI primer set. TCRdb recomputed calls from the multiplex PCR reads with MiXCR, one row per CDR3 protein. The top ten clones hold over 7.5% of a sample with about 400,000 distinct CDR3 sequences, approximately 14% of them seen once. The trim removed 7 bases at V and 1 base at J, leaving 5 bases unmatched. Germline CDR1 is LNHDA and CDR2 is SQIVND (reference sequence). There are 15 residues in the CDR3.

Sequenced sample: blood. This sequence originates from a woman aged 18-29 years with Graves' hyperthyroidism. The V gene is TRBV19, the J gene TRBJ1-5, with 9 bases matching TRBD1. CDR3 coding DNA: TGTGCCAGTAAAACAGGGGGCGCGAGCAATCAGCCCCAGCATTTT. Amino acids: CASKTGGASNQPQHF.